A selection of T cell receptor beta chains follows, all from one sample in a study of blood T cells in healthy people across ages. From the 5' RACE reads, TCRdb called clonotypes with MiXCR, one entry per CDR3 protein. The data show about 290,000 distinct CDR3 sequences, around 30% seen once. Sequences were obtained from blood. The source of these receptors is a woman aged 70 to 79 in good health. The CDR3 runs from the conserved cysteine through the conserved F or W. D genes are given only for firm matches. Only some rows state a clone size, as once, few, many or a class for expanded clones.

V gene,clone size,D gene,J gene,CDR3 DNA,CDR3 protein
TRBV18,many,TRBD2,TRBJ2-7,TGTGCCAGCTCAACGGGACTAGCGGGGACGTACGAGCAGTACTTC,CASSTGLAGTYEQYF
TRBV10-3,many,-,TRBJ2-5,TGTGCCATCAGCGGACAGCCCCAAGAGACCCAGTACTTC,CAISGQPQETQYF
TRBV27,-,TRBD1,TRBJ1-6,TGTGCCAGCAGGGCGGGACAGTATAATTCACCCCTCCACTTT,CASRAGQYNSPLHF
TRBV11-3,-,TRBD2,TRBJ2-2,TGCGCCAGCAGCCGGGGACTAGCGGGAGGGCCTGAGACCGGGGAGCTGTTTTTT,CASSRGLAGGPETGELFF
TRBV29-1,few,-,TRBJ1-5,TGCAGCGTTGGGGAAGGGGTTCAGCCCCAGCATTTT,CSVGEGVQPQHF
TRBV6-2/TRBV6-3,-,TRBD2,TRBJ2-3,TGTGCCAGCATGGGTCGGCGGGAGGAGAGAGATACGCAGTATTTT,CASMGRREERDTQYF
TRBV20-1,few,TRBD1,TRBJ1-5,TGCAGTGCTAGGGCAGGGGGGCTCTATAGCAATCAGCCCCAGCATTTT,CSARAGGLYSNQPQHF
TRBV7-2,-,-,TRBJ2-7,TGTGCCAGCAGCTTATTACAGGGCGGCGAGCAGTACTTC,CASSLLQGGEQYF
TRBV29-1,few,TRBD2,TRBJ2-5,TGCAGCGTTGAAGAGTCATTCGCGGGACTAGATCTAGAGACCCAGTACTTC,CSVEESFAGLDLETQYF
TRBV11-2,few,-,TRBJ2-1,TGTGCCAGCAGCTTAGCCGACAATGAGCAGTTCTTC,CASSLADNEQFF
TRBV6-5,-,-,TRBJ1-2,TGTGCCAGCAGTCCTAGGTCACAGGGAGCTGGCTACACCTTC,CASSPRSQGAGYTF
TRBV6-6,few,-,TRBJ2-7,TGTGCCAGCAGCAAATCACGGATAGGATACGAGCAGTACTTC,CASSKSRIGYEQYF
TRBV7-2,once,-,TRBJ2-5,TGTGCCAGCAGCTTGAGTAGCGGATGGGGGGAGACCCAGTACTTC,CASSLSSGWGETQYF
TRBV7-7,few,-,TRBJ2-2,TGTGCTAGCAGCTTAACCGGGGTCACCGGGGAGCTGTTTTTT,CASSLTGVTGELFF
TRBV7-9,few,-,TRBJ2-7,TGTGCCAGCAGCTTAGAATTGCGGGGCTCCTACGAGCAGTACTTC,CASSLELRGSYEQYF
TRBV6-5,few,-,TRBJ2-2,TGTGCCAGCAGCCAAATCCACACCGGGGAGCTGTTTTTT,CASSQIHTGELFF
TRBV4-3,-,TRBD2,TRBJ2-3,TGCGCCAGCAGCCAAGGGACTAGCGAAAGCACAGATACGCAGTATTTT,CASSQGTSESTDTQYF
TRBV5-1,-,-,TRBJ2-3,TGCGCCAGCAGCTTGCCGGACGGCACAGTTACGCAGTATTTT,CASSLPDGTVTQYF
TRBV11-2,few,-,TRBJ2-7,TGTGCCAGCAGTTTTCAAGGGGTTTCCTACGAGCAGTACTTC,CASSFQGVSYEQYF
TRBV9,few,-,TRBJ1-1,TGTGCCAGCAGCGTAGTCCCCGGGGCCGAAGCTTTCTTT,CASSVVPGAEAFF
TRBV27,-,TRBD2,TRBJ2-7,TGTGCCAGCTCACGTGGGACTACCCCCTACGAGCAGTACTTC,CASSRGTTPYEQYF
TRBV14,-,-,TRBJ2-7,TGTGCCAGCAGATTCGGCGGTTACTCCTACGAGCAGTACTTC,CASRFGGYSYEQYF
TRBV7-3,-,-,TRBJ2-1,TGTGCCAGCAGCATGATAGAGGAATCTAATGAGCAGTTCTTC,CASSMIEESNEQFF
TRBV2,-,TRBD2,TRBJ2-5,TGTGCCAGCAGTGAGTCTCTAGCGGGCTTCGGGGAGCAGTACTTC,CASSESLAGFGEQYF
TRBV28,few,-,TRBJ2-1,TGTGCCAGCAGTTTACAGGCGTACATGACCTACAATGAGCAGTTCTTC,CASSLQAYMTYNEQFF
TRBV29-1,-,TRBD2,TRBJ2-2,TGCAGCGTTCAGACTAGCGGAGGCGGGGAGCTGTTTTTT,CSVQTSGGGELFF
TRBV18,-,TRBD2,TRBJ2-1,TGTGCCAGCTCACCTGGCCTAGCGGTGAATGAGCAGTTCTTC,CASSPGLAVNEQFF
TRBV12-3/TRBV12-4,-,-,TRBJ2-3,TGTGCCAGCACTCAAGCAGATACGCAGTATTTT,CASTQADTQYF
TRBV5-5,-,-,TRBJ1-4,TGTGCCAGCAGCTTGACGGCAGGGCTAAGAGAAAAACTGTTTTTT,CASSLTAGLREKLFF
TRBV20-1,few,-,TRBJ1-1,TGCAGTGCTCAAGGGGGAACGAACACTGAAGCTTTCTTT,CSAQGGTNTEAFF
TRBV28,few,TRBD2,TRBJ2-1,TGTGCCAGCAGGGTAGCGGGAGAGGCATCCTACAATGAGCAGTTCTTC,CASRVAGEASYNEQFF
TRBV28,-,-,TRBJ2-3,TGTGCCAGCAGTTTTCCAGGACTAAACACAGATACGCAGTATTTT,CASSFPGLNTDTQYF
TRBV7-9,-,-,TRBJ2-1,TGTGCCAGCAGCTTAGTCCCTTCCTACAATGAGCAGTTCTTC,CASSLVPSYNEQFF
TRBV7-2,-,-,TRBJ1-6,TGTGCCAGCAGCTTAGGCCGCCCGGGTACTTCACCCCTCCACTTT,CASSLGRPGTSPLHF
TRBV11-3,once,-,TRBJ2-1,TGTGCCAGCAGCTTAGATGGGCATCAGCAGTTCTTC,CASSLDGHQQFF
TRBV27,many,-,TRBJ1-1,TGTGCCAGCAGTTTTAAGCAGGGCTTTGAAGCTTTCTTT,CASSFKQGFEAFF
TRBV27,-,-,TRBJ1-2,TGTGCCAGCAGTCCCCAGGGTTATTTCGTCGATGGCTACACCTTC,CASSPQGYFVDGYTF
TRBV28,-,-,TRBJ2-3,TGTGCCAGCAGTTTACCCGGACTGAGCACAGATACGCAGTATTTT,CASSLPGLSTDTQYF
TRBV10-3,-,TRBD1,TRBJ1-6,TGTGCCATCAGTAGGGACAGTAATTCACCCCTCCACTTT,CAISRDSNSPLHF
TRBV4-1,few,TRBD2,TRBJ2-1,TGCGCCAGCAGCCAAGGGGTTTTGGGACTAGCGGGAGGAAGTGAGCAGTTCTTC,CASSQGVLGLAGGSEQFF
TRBV4-3,-,-,TRBJ2-5,TGCGCCAGCAGCCCCGGGTCCGAAGGGTGGGAGACCCAGTACTTC,CASSPGSEGWETQYF
TRBV7-2,-,-,TRBJ2-7,TGTCCCAGCAGCTTCGGCGGGGAGCAGTACTTC,CPSSFGGEQYF
TRBV27,-,-,TRBJ1-2,TGTGCCAGCAGTTTATCGCGCTCCGGGACGGGGGGATATGGCTACACCTTC,CASSLSRSGTGGYGYTF
TRBV4-2,-,TRBD2,TRBJ2-7,TGTGCCAGCAGCCAAGTTGGCAGGGAGGGCTACGAGCAGTACTTC,CASSQVGREGYEQYF
TRBV28,-,-,TRBJ2-3,TGTGCCAGCACTAGGGGACCCCGCACAGATACGCAGTATTTT,CASTRGPRTDTQYF
TRBV4-1,few,TRBD2,TRBJ2-5,TGCGCCAGCAGCCGTCTGGGACTAGCGGCCAACGGGCAGTACTTC,CASSRLGLAANGQYF
TRBV11-2,-,-,TRBJ2-7,TGTGCCAGCAGCTTAGAGACTAGTCGGGAGCAGTACTTC,CASSLETSREQYF
TRBV28,-,TRBD1,TRBJ1-2,TGTGCCAGCAGTCTGGACAGGGGAGGCTACACCTTC,CASSLDRGGYTF
TRBV5-6,many,TRBD2,TRBJ2-1,TGTGCCAGCAGCCAACCGGGACTAGTCTCCTACAATGAGCAGTTCTTC,CASSQPGLVSYNEQFF
TRBV10-3,-,TRBD2,TRBJ2-1,TGTGCCATCAGTGAGGGGCGGGAGGGCAATGAGCAGTTCTTC,CAISEGREGNEQFF
TRBV5-8,-,TRBD1,TRBJ2-5,TGTGCCAGCAGCCTCGGGACAGGGGTTTCGGAGACCCAGTACTTC,CASSLGTGVSETQYF